A single sample is the source of the 19 T cell receptor beta chains below, sequenced in a study of tumor and adjacent non-tumor tissue in lung cancer. RNA was extracted from bulk tissue without any cell sorting. TCRbeta libraries were built with three rounds of nested PCR, modified from ARM-PCR. Each CDR3 protein gets one entry after TCRdb re-called the multiplex PCR reads with MiXCR. The sample lists 89,000 or so distinct CDR3 sequences; about 61% were seen once. Sample: lung tumor tissue. Receptors were obtained from a man aged 65-85 years with non-small cell lung cancer.

With respect to this clonotype: Compared with germline, one end of the junction differs, possibly owing to a read error. In DNA form, the CDR3 reads TGCAACGTTGCCCCGTCTAGTTCAGATACGCAGTATTTT. Protein sequence: CNVAPSSSDTQYF. The chain carries TRBV29-1 and TRBJ2-3; D not resolved. This CDR3 region has 13 residues. The germline CDR1 and CDR2 sequences are SQVTM and ANQGSEA.

About this clonotype: This may be a read error: a much more frequent sequence differs by one nucleotide. The chain combines TRBV2 with TRBJ2-7, with unresolved D. Germline-derived CDR1 and CDR2 are SNHLY and FYNNEI. The CDR3 sequence is 15 residues long. V dropped 6 bases and J dropped 3 bases, with 18 bases sitting between them. Written as DNA, the CDR3 is TGTGCCAGCAGCTACTCGGGCTCCCTGTACTACGAGCAGTACTTC. It codes for CASSYSGSLYYEQYF.

In its sample, this clonotype was seen a few times. This may be a read error, as it is one base from a much larger clone. The rearrangement uses TRBV4-1 and TRBJ2-2; D might be TRBD1 (7 bases). The CDR3 is 15 amino acids. CDR1 MGHRA and CDR2 YSYEKL come from the germline V gene. In nucleotides, the CDR3 is TGCGCCAGCGGAGGGGGACAGCAAAACACCGAGGAGCTGTTTTTT. This gives the protein CASGGGQQNTEELFF.

For this clonotype: Here the CDR3 omits its conserved ending phenylalanine or tryptophan, so a read error is the likely source. This chain uses TRBV6-5 with TRBJ1-5; D perhaps matches TRBD1 (6 bases). This CDR3 is built from 15 residues. CDR1 and CDR2 (germline): MNHEY, SVGAGI. The V end was cut by 11 bases, the J end by 0 bases, with 17 bases between. CDR3 residues: CAGGQTIYSNQPQHS. DNA of the CDR3: TGTGCCGGGGGCCAGACTATTTATAGCAATCAGCCCCAGCATTCC.

The sample holds many counts of this clonotype. The chain combines TRBV5-6 with TRBJ1-5; D is unclear. CDR3 length: 14 residues. Germline CDR1 reads SGHDT; CDR2 reads YYEEEE. V lost 5 bases and J 9 bases, leaving 18 bases between the germline ends. The CDR3 sequence: CASRWRGHVGPQHF. The CDR3 nucleotides are TGTGCCAGCAGATGGAGAGGCCACGTAGGGCCCCAGCATTTT.

This clonotype was recorded once. Germline and junction disagree at one end, which may indicate a read error. The V gene is TRBV6-1, the J gene TRBJ2-1; 7 nucleotides line up with TRBD2. The CDR3 extends over 14 amino acids. In germline, CDR1 is MNHNS, CDR2 SASEGT. The DNA for the CDR3 is TGTGCCAGCGGTGACGGGCTAGCGGCAAATGAGCAGTTCTTC. This codes for CASGDGLAANEQFF.

This clonotype occurred many times. The chain links TRBV6-1 to TRBJ1-5, with D tentatively TRBD1 (5 bases). V was trimmed by 3 bases and J by 9 bases, leaving 15 bases between them. CDR1 and CDR2 (germline): MNHNS, SASEGT. The CDR3 spans 14 residues. CDR3 residues: CASSEGRRFGPQHF. CDR3 sequence (DNA): TGTGCCAGCAGTGAGGGACGCCGATTTGGGCCCCAGCATTTT.

Details on this clonotype: Because it lacks the conserved phenylalanine or tryptophan at the end, this CDR3 is likely a read error. The DNA is omitted, as the CDR3 cannot be located on it reliably, and the CDR3 follows TCRdb's listing. This rearrangement joins TRBV12-3 or TRBV12-4 to TRBJ2-1; TRBD1, the table's D call, lacks a check against the DNA. The CDR3 adds up to 13 amino acids, both ends counted. The CDR3 here is CASSSTGAGERFL.

With regard to this clonotype: At one end, the junction sequence differs from germline, possibly due to a read error. The rearrangement joins TRBV6-1 to TRBJ2-3; maybe TRBD2 (5 bases). CDR1 MNHNS and CDR2 SASEGT come from the germline V gene. The CDR3 length is 12 residues. The CDR3 DNA follows: TGTGCCAGCCGTGAAGACCTAGCTGCGCAGTATTTT. Its translation: CASREDLAAQYF.

The sample holds a few counts of this clonotype. A much larger clone lies a single base off, so this may be a read error. A read error is likely, as this CDR3 ends without the conserved phenylalanine or tryptophan. The J gene is TRBJ2-1, the V gene TRBV29-1; 8 bases agree with TRBD1. Germline CDR1 and CDR2: SQVTM and ANQGSEA. The trim removed 7 bases at V and 5 bases at J, leaving 4 bases unmatched. The CDR3 has 12 residues. The CDR3 loop is CSAGTGNNEQFS. CDR3 DNA: TGCAGCGCTGGGACAGGAAACAATGAGCAGTTCTCC.

A word on this clonotype: It may be a read error: a sequence one base away is much more abundant. The J gene is TRBJ2-3, the V gene TRBV13; D perhaps matches TRBD2 (5 bases). The germline CDR1 and CDR2 sequences are PRHDT and FYEKMQ (reference sequence). This CDR3 spans 11 amino acids. CDR3 in amino acids: CASNLADTQYF. The CDR3 DNA follows: TGTGCCAGCAACTTAGCGGATACGCAGTATTTT.

For this clonotype: At one end, the junction sequence differs from germline, possibly due to a read error. The chain has TRBV4-2 and TRBJ2-3; D uncertain. The CDR3 extends over 15 amino acids. Germline V gene lookup returns CDR1 LGHNA and CDR2 YNFKEQ. The CDR3 nucleotides are TGTGCTAGCAGCCAAGAAGAACATGGCACAGATACGCAGTATTTT. Its translation: CASSQEEHGTDTQYF.

With respect to this clonotype: Relative to the germline gene, one junction end is altered; a read error may explain this. This sequence joins TRBV2 and TRBJ1-6, with D possibly being TRBD1 (5 bases). The germline V gene has CDR1 SNHLY and CDR2 FYNNEI. CDR3 length equals 15 residues. CDR3 sequence reads: CASSECLGEGSPLHF. The CDR3 DNA is TGTGCCAGCAGTGAATGTTTAGGGGAAGGCTCACCCCTCCATTTT.

V is TRBV6-2 or TRBV6-3 and J is TRBJ2-7, with D unresolved. The CDR3 runs 12 residues. V was shortened by 6 bases and J by 9 bases, with 15 bases between the two germline ends. Germline values: CDR1 MNHEY, CDR2 SVGEGT. CDR3: CASSLQSFGQYF. The CDR3 DNA reads as TGTGCCAGCAGCCTCCAATCTTTCGGGCAGTACTTC.

Concerning this clonotype: An end of the junction differs from the germline gene, which may be a read error. This chain joins TRBV6-5 and TRBJ1-6; D unresolved. Germline CDR1 reads MNHEY; CDR2 reads SVGAGI. This CDR3 spans 17 amino acids. CDR3 protein: CASCYSGDTFYNSPLHF. Here the CDR3 DNA reads TGTGCCAGCTGTTACTCCGGCGACACATTCTATAATTCACCCCTCCACTTT.

As regards this clonotype: A much larger clone differs from this one at a single base, so this may be a read error. V gene TRBV5-1 combines with J gene TRBJ2-3, with TRBD2 matching 7 bases. The CDR3 extends over 16 amino acids. Germline trimming cut 0 bases from V and 5 bases from J; bases unmatched to any gene: 9. The germline V gene has CDR1 SGHRS and CDR2 YFSETQ. CDR3 sequence (DNA): TGCGCCAGCAGCTTGGATCTAGCGGCTGGCAGAGATACGCAGTATTTT. Protein sequence: CASSLDLAAGRDTQYF.

The chain recombines TRBV7-3 with TRBJ2-6; tentative D call: TRBD2 (6 bases). The germline gives CDR1 SGHTA, CDR2 FQGTGA. This CDR3 has 16 residues. The V and J ends lost 1 base and 2 bases respectively, with 9 bases between them. CDR3 sequence: CASSLKGGAGANVLTF. The CDR3 DNA sequence: TGTGCCAGCAGCTTAAAGGGCGGGGCTGGGGCCAACGTCCTGACTTTC.

Ten or more counts support this clonotype. The genes are TRBV4-1 and TRBJ2-5, with D unclear. From germline, CDR1 is MGHRA and CDR2 YSYEKL. This CDR3 comprises 14 residues. With 3 bases removed from V and 2 bases from J, the gap between germline ends came to 10 bases. CDR3 in DNA: TGCGCCAGCAGCCACGGCGGAAGACAAGAGACCCAGTACTTC. It yields the protein CASSHGGRQETQYF.

This clonotype is medium-sized within its sample. V and J are TRBV5-6 and TRBJ2-1, with a tentative D call TRBD2 (5 bases). Germline lookup yields CDR1 SGHDT and CDR2 YYEEEE. Trimming pared 1 base from V and 13 bases from J, leaving 12 bases between. The CDR3 runs 12 residues. CDR3 in DNA: TGTGCCAGCAGCTTGAAAGGGAGTCGTCAGTTCTTC. This gives the protein CASSLKGSRQFF.